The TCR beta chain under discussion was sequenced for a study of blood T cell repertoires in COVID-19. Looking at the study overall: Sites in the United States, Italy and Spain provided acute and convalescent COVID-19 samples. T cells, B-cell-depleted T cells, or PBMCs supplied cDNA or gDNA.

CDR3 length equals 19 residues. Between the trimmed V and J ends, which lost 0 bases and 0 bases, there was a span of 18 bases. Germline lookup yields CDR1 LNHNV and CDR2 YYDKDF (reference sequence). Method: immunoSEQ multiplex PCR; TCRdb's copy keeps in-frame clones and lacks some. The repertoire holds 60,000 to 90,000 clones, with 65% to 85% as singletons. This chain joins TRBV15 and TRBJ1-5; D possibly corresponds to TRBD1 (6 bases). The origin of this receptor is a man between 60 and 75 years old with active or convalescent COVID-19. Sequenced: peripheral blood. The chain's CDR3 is CATSRDSTGLQYSNQPQHF. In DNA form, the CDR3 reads TGTGCCACCAGCAGAGATTCGACAGGACTCCAGTATAGCAATCAGCCCCAGCATTTT. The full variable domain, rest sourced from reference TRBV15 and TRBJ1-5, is DAMVIQNPRYQVTQFGKPVTLSCSQTLNHNVMYWYQQKSSQAPKLLFHYYDKDFNNEADTPDNFQSRRPNTSFCFLDIRSPGLGDTAMYLCATSRDSTGLQYSNQPQHFGDGTRLSIL.